Listed below are T cell receptor beta chains from one sample, sequenced in a study of blood T cell repertoires in COVID-19. Clones were sequenced by immunoSEQ multiplex PCR, and TCRdb holds only the in-frame ones, with some missing. The sample shows tens of thousands of clones, around 83% of them seen only once. Input material: peripheral blood. The receptors come from a woman of 80 years or more with active or convalescent COVID-19. CDR3s include the opening cysteine and the closing phenylalanine or tryptophan. Each record gives: V gene, J gene, clone size, D gene, CDR3 DNA, CDR3 protein. The D gene is left open where the match is weak. Clone size is shown for a subset of rows, as once, few, many or a class of expanded clone.

V: TRBV5-1
J: TRBJ1-1
size: -
D: -
DNA: TGCGCCAGCAGCTTGGGGGGAGCCACTGAAGCTTTCTTT
CDR3: CASSLGGATEAFF

V: TRBV18
J: TRBJ2-7
size: -
D: -
DNA: TGTGCCAGCTCACTAGGTTTGACAGAGCAGTACTTC
CDR3: CASSLGLTEQYF

V: TRBV6-2/TRBV6-3
J: TRBJ2-7
size: -
D: -
DNA: TGTGCCAGCAGTTACTTGCAGGGCGAGCAGTACTTC
CDR3: CASSYLQGEQYF

V: TRBV29-1
J: TRBJ2-3
size: -
D: -
DNA: TGCAGCGGCGGGGACTCTTTGTACACAGATACGCAGTATTTT
CDR3: CSGGDSLYTDTQYF

V: TRBV9
J: TRBJ2-2
size: -
D: -
DNA: TGTGCCAGCAGCGTAGACGGGAGTCGGGACACCGGGGAGCTGTTTTTT
CDR3: CASSVDGSRDTGELFF

V: TRBV9
J: TRBJ2-3
size: -
D: TRBD1
DNA: TGTGCCAGCAGCCCCCATCCGGGACAGGGAGCGGATACGCAGTATTTT
CDR3: CASSPHPGQGADTQYF

V: TRBV5-5
J: TRBJ2-5
size: -
D: -
DNA: TGTGCCAGCATCACTTCCACGGGTATCCAAGAGACCCAGTACTTC
CDR3: CASITSTGIQETQYF

V: TRBV29-1
J: TRBJ2-1
size: -
D: TRBD2
DNA: TGCAGCGTCCATGGACTAGCGGGGCTACTTTACAATGAGCAGTTCTTC
CDR3: CSVHGLAGLLYNEQFF

V: TRBV9
J: TRBJ1-5
size: -
D: TRBD1
DNA: TGTGCCAGCAGCTTCGGACAGGGCGGTCAGCCCCAGCATTTT
CDR3: CASSFGQGGQPQHF

V: TRBV19
J: TRBJ2-1
size: -
D: -
DNA: TGTGCCAGTAGTCCCGGAAGACTAGTCTACGAGCAGTTCTTC
CDR3: CASSPGRLVYEQFF

V: TRBV4-3
J: TRBJ2-2
size: -
D: TRBD1
DNA: TGCGCCAGCAGCCAAGATTGGGTGCCAGGGGGACAAGGCGGGGAGCTGTTTTTT
CDR3: CASSQDWVPGGQGGELFF

V: TRBV19
J: TRBJ1-5
size: -
D: TRBD1
DNA: TGTGCCAGTAGTATGGGACAGAATCAGCCCCAGCATTTT
CDR3: CASSMGQNQPQHF

V: TRBV29-1
J: TRBJ2-1
size: -
D: -
DNA: TGCAGCGTTGACCCCCCGTCGGGGGGCGGTCTGTACAATGAGCAGTTCTTC
CDR3: CSVDPPSGGGLYNEQFF

V: TRBV7-3
J: TRBJ2-5
size: -
D: -
DNA: TGTGCCAGCAGCCGTAACGGACTGCAAGAGACCCAGTACTTC
CDR3: CASSRNGLQETQYF

V: TRBV20-1
J: TRBJ2-1
size: -
D: -
DNA: TGCAGTGCTAGTTTAGGAGCGGCCAATGAGCAGTTCTTC
CDR3: CSASLGAANEQFF

V: TRBV27
J: TRBJ2-7
size: once
D: TRBD2
DNA: TGTGCCAGCAGTTTATTCCCTAGCGGGAGAGGGAACGAGCAGTACTTC
CDR3: CASSLFPSGRGNEQYF

V: TRBV6-6
J: TRBJ2-7
size: few
D: -
DNA: TGTGCCAGCAGTTATCCTCGGACAGACGTCTCCTACGAGCAGTACTTC
CDR3: CASSYPRTDVSYEQYF

V: TRBV7-2
J: TRBJ1-3
size: -
D: -
DNA: TGTGCCAGCAGCTTAGATGTCGGTTTTCGGGGAGGGGTAAACACCATATATTTT
CDR3: CASSLDVGFRGGVNTIYF

V: TRBV27
J: TRBJ2-3
size: -
D: TRBD2
DNA: TGTGCCAGTCCCTCCCCACGGACTAGCGGGAGTAGGGGCTCTCGCACAGATACGCAGTATTTT
CDR3: CASPSPRTSGSRGSRTDTQYF

V: TRBV12-3/TRBV12-4
J: TRBJ2-2
size: -
D: -
DNA: TGTGCCAGCCTATCAATGACCGGGGAGCTGTTTTTT
CDR3: CASLSMTGELFF

V: TRBV18
J: TRBJ1-5
size: -
D: -
DNA: TGTGCCAGCTCACCCGACTATAGCAATCAGCCCCAGCATTTT
CDR3: CASSPDYSNQPQHF

V: TRBV9
J: TRBJ2-1
size: -
D: -
DNA: TGTGCCAGCAGCGCGTCATTTCAGGGGGAGCAGTTCTTC
CDR3: CASSASFQGEQFF

V: TRBV28
J: TRBJ2-3
size: -
D: -
DNA: TGTGCCAGCAGTTCCATTGATACGCAGTATTTT
CDR3: CASSSIDTQYF

V: TRBV4-1
J: TRBJ2-5
size: -
D: TRBD2
DNA: TGCGCCAGCAGCCTTCGGACTAGCGGGACGGGAGAGACCCAGTACTTC
CDR3: CASSLRTSGTGETQYF

V: TRBV4-1
J: TRBJ1-4
size: -
D: TRBD1
DNA: TGCGCCAGCAGCCAAGCAGGGGGCGGACGGACTAATGAAAAACTGTTTTTT
CDR3: CASSQAGGGRTNEKLFF